Sequencing of this T cell receptor (beta chain) was carried out in a study of STAT5B mutations in CD4+ large granular lymphocyte leukemia. Study outcomes and limitations: Top patient clones used TRBV06 genes more often: 8/27 versus 2/35 in controls. Patient CD4-sorted repertoires looked more clonal than healthy CD4+ repertoires, even without putative leukemic clones.

As concerns this clone: Its antigen is currently unknown.

Sequencing was at survey level. Repertoires were generated with immunoSEQ multiplex PCR, while TCRdb's copy carries only in-frame clones and drops some. The sample records around 32,000 clones, 70% to 85% being singletons. The V and J ends lost 0 bases and 4 bases respectively, with 22 bases between them. The CDR3 has 19 amino acids. In germline, CDR1 is ENHRY, CDR2 SYGVKD. The J gene is TRBJ1-3, the V gene TRBV10-3; no reliable D call. The TCR was taken from a human donor in good health. Sequenced material: CD4+ T cells from blood buffy coats. CDR3 nucleotide sequence: TGTGCCATCAGTGAGTCGATTCTTCGGCGGGAGGCGGACGGAAACACCATATATTTT. It yields the protein CAISESILRREADGNTIYF.